The next 24 T cell receptor beta chains were all read from a single sample in a study of post-analysis software for immune sequencing data. The authors incorporated unique molecular identifiers into the TCR beta cDNA libraries. TCRdb re-analysed the PCR reads in MiXCR, keeping a single row per CDR3 protein. The sample has approximately 260,000 distinct CDR3 sequences, 36% seen once. Their antigens are not known. Study-wide results and limits: TRBV5-6, TRBV5-1 and TRBV20-1 belonged to a set of about 5 TRBV segments that were more frequent in patients than controls.

The sequenced sample consisted of blood. The receptors derive from a girl under 18 with multiple sclerosis.

Remarks on this clonotype: An end of the junction does not agree with germline; a read error may underlie this. Written as DNA, the CDR3 is TGTGCCACCAGCAGAGGGGGGCGCGGGGAAAAACGGTTTTTT. Amino acids: CATSRGGRGEKRFF. The genes are TRBV15 and TRBJ1-4; D perhaps matches TRBD1 (6 bases). Germline CDR1 is LNHNV and CDR2 is YYDKDF (reference sequence). The CDR3 is 14 amino acids.

V usage is TRBV18 and J usage is TRBJ2-7, with D perhaps TRBD2 (5 bases). CDR1 is KGHSH and CDR2 is LQKENI in the germline V gene. Trimming took 0 bases from V and 0 from J, leaving 9 bases between them. The CDR3 is 15 residues long. The CDR3 DNA sequence: TGTGCCAGCTCACCACCCAACGGACTCTCCTACGAGCAGTACTTC. This codes for CASSPPNGLSYEQYF.

Points on this clonotype: A much larger clone differs from this one at a single base, so this may be a read error. The chain employs TRBV20-1 and TRBJ1-1; D not resolved. The CDR3 is made up of 14 amino acids. The V gene's germline CDR1 is DFQATT and CDR2 SNEGSKA (reference sequence). Between the trimmed V and J ends, which lost 0 bases and 8 bases, there was a span of 16 bases. DNA for the CDR3: TGCAGTGCTAGAGAGTTTGACGATCCAACGGAAGCTTTCTTT. Amino acid sequence: CSAREFDDPTEAFF.

The chain employs TRBV9 and TRBJ2-5, with D perhaps TRBD1 or TRBD2 (5 bases each). Trimming removed 1 base from V and 2 bases from J, with 9 bases in between. CDR1 SGDLS and CDR2 YYNGEE come from the germline V gene. The CDR3 is made up of 14 amino acids. The CDR3 nucleotides are TGTGCCAGCAGCGTATCTTGGGGGCAAGAGACCCAGTACTTC. Its translation is CASSVSWGQETQYF.

A single count supports this clonotype. The chain carries TRBV7-2 and TRBJ2-7; D gene uncertain. The germline V gene has CDR1 SGHTA and CDR2 FQGNSA. The CDR3 contains 14 residues. Trimming removed 0 bases from V and 6 bases from J, with 12 bases in between. The CDR3 DNA reads TGTGCCAGCAGCTTAGCCTACGGCTACGGCGAGCAGTACTTC. Protein product: CASSLAYGYGEQYF.

This clonotype was detected only once. The rearrangement joins TRBV6-2 or TRBV6-3 to TRBJ1-5; tentatively, D is TRBD1 (6 bases). V was cut by 2 bases and J by 2 bases, with 19 bases left in between. Per the germline V gene, CDR1 is MNHEY and CDR2 is SVGEGT. The CDR3 spans 18 residues. The CDR3 sequence: CASSYPKEGETGNQPQHF. As DNA, the CDR3 is TGTGCCAGCAGTTACCCAAAAGAGGGGGAGACGGGCAATCAGCCCCAGCATTTT.

This chain joins TRBV12-3 or TRBV12-4 and TRBJ1-1, with a weak D call TRBD1 (6 bases). The V end lost 5 bases, the J end lost 7 bases, and 11 bases lay between the germline ends. CDR3 length: 12 amino acids. CDR3 sequence reads: CASSRVTGEAFF. The CDR3 coding sequence is TGTGCCAGCAGTAGGGTGACAGGTGAAGCTTTCTTT.

At least ten counts were recorded for this clonotype. J is TRBJ2-5 and V is TRBV3-1, with D perhaps TRBD2 (6 bases). There are 15 residues in the CDR3. CDR1 is LGHDT, CDR2 YNNKEL, per germline (reference sequence). With 4 bases removed from V and 2 bases from J, the gap between germline ends came to 14 bases. For the CDR3, the DNA is TGTGCCAGCAGCCGGTCCGGAGGGCTTCAAGAGACCCAGTACTTC. It translates to CASSRSGGLQETQYF.

The chain couples TRBV25-1 to TRBJ2-5, with TRBD2 matching 8 bases. The junction had 11 bases not matched to a gene; V was cut back by 3 bases and J by 5 bases. The length of the CDR3 is 16 residues. Germline CDR1 MGHDK, CDR2 SYGVNS. The CDR3 region has the DNA TGTGCCAGCAGTGAGACTCGGGCGTCGGGAGGGGAGACCCAGTACTTC. It yields the protein CASSETRASGGETQYF.

The chain joins TRBV20-1 to TRBJ2-3, with TRBD1 matching over 11 bases. The CDR3 totals 16 residues. V lost 5 bases and J lost 5; bases outside the gene matches: 12. Germline CDR1 DFQATT, CDR2 SNEGSKA (reference sequence). The CDR3: CSAPRDRGKLGDTQYF. CDR3 nucleotide sequence: TGCAGTGCTCCCCGGGACAGGGGGAAGTTAGGAGATACGCAGTATTTT.

V and J are TRBV28 and TRBJ2-5; D gene unclear. This CDR3 is 14 amino acids long. Trimming took off 7 bases at V and 11 bases at J, with 23 bases between the two ends. The germline V gene encodes CDR1 MDHEN and CDR2 SYDVKM. CDR3 sequence reads: CASTDQDESNEQYF. The CDR3 nucleotides are TGTGCCAGCACCGACCAGGACGAGTCGAATGAGCAGTACTTC.

This clonotype was counted at least ten times. The V gene is TRBV7-9, the J gene TRBJ2-7; 14 bases are a match to TRBD2. After removal of 7 bases from V and 4 bases from J, the junction contained 6 bases not matched to a gene. This CDR3 spans 15 amino acids. The germline V gene encodes CDR1 SEHNR and CDR2 FQNEAQ (reference sequence). The DNA of the CDR3 is TGTGCCAGCACCGGACTAGCGGGGGGTCCTTACGAGCAGTACTTC. Translation gives CASTGLAGGPYEQYF.

This clonotype was detected only a few times. This sequence joins TRBV6-5 and TRBJ2-1, with a possible D match to TRBD2 (6 bases). The V gene lost 0 bases and the J gene lost 0 bases, with 15 bases spanning the gap. Per the germline V gene, CDR1 is MNHEY and CDR2 is SVGAGI. The CDR3 is 18 residues long. The CDR3, as DNA: TGTGCCAGCAGTTACTCGACCAGCGGGTTCAGCTCCTACAATGAGCAGTTCTTC. Translation: CASSYSTSGFSSYNEQFF.

The chain joins TRBV28 to TRBJ1-5; D uncertain. V gave up 6 bases and J gave up 1 base, with 7 bases separating them. The CDR3 has 13 residues. Germline CDR1 is MDHEN and CDR2 is SYDVKM. The CDR3 loop reads CASRLISNQPQHF. CDR3 sequence (DNA): TGTGCCAGCAGGCTCATAAGCAATCAGCCCCAGCATTTT.

CDR3: CASSVAGSDKNIQYF. DNA for the CDR3: TGTGCCAGCAGCGTAGCAGGGTCCGACAAAAACATTCAGTACTTC. The V call is TRBV12-3 or TRBV12-4, the J call TRBJ2-4, with a weak D call TRBD1 (5 bases). Trimming left V 6 bases short and J 3 bases short, with 15 bases between. This CDR3 is built from 15 residues.

The genes are TRBV7-3 and TRBJ2-3; tentatively, D is TRBD1 (5 bases). The CDR3 consists of 15 residues. Germline V gene lookup returns CDR1 SGHTA and CDR2 FQGTGA. Trimming shortened V by 5 bases and J by 2 bases, and 14 bases separated the two germline ends. The CDR3 coding sequence is TGTGCCAGCAGCCCCACAGGTGCTTTCACAGATACGCAGTATTTT. Its translation: CASSPTGAFTDTQYF.

The gene calls are TRBV29-1 and TRBJ2-1; D is unresolved. The CDR3 extends over 11 amino acids. Per germline, CDR1 SQVTM and CDR2 ANQGSEA. V lost 2 bases, J lost 3 bases, and 2 bases lay in between. The CDR3 loop is CSVEIYNEQFF. In DNA, the CDR3 is TGCAGCGTTGAAATCTACAATGAGCAGTTCTTC.

The chain joins TRBV20-1 to TRBJ2-1, with D unresolved. The CDR3 sequence is 14 residues long. V shed 6 bases and J shed 0 bases, with 12 bases lying between them. Germline CDR1 DFQATT, CDR2 SNEGSKA (reference sequence). The CDR3 DNA follows: TGCAGTGCCCACAGAATGAGCTCCTACAATGAGCAGTTCTTC. This codes for CSAHRMSSYNEQFF.

The chain joins TRBV15 to TRBJ2-4; no reliable D call. The closer fit of TRBJ2-7 to the DNA end suggests the J call may be wrong. This CDR3 has 12 amino acids. Per germline, CDR1 LNHNV and CDR2 YYDKDF (reference sequence). The CDR3 sequence is CATSRQYYEQYF. CDR3 DNA sequence: TGTGCCACCAGCAGACAATATTACGAGCAGTACTTC.

This clonotype was counted at least ten times. The J gene is TRBJ2-3, the V gene TRBV2, with 9 nucleotides matching TRBD2. The germline CDR1 and CDR2 sequences are SNHLY and FYNNEI. The CDR3 has 16 residues. The V and J ends lost 7 bases and 0 bases, in that order; junction bases with no gene match: 8. CDR3 bases: TGTGCCAGCATGGCGACTAGCGGTTATAGCACAGATACGCAGTATTTT. Its protein is CASMATSGYSTDTQYF.

J is TRBJ1-1 and V is TRBV6-1; TRBD1 aligns across 9 bases. The CDR3 covers 13 residues. J gave up 7 bases and V 6 bases, and 6 bases lay outside the gene matches. Germline CDR1 reads MNHNS; CDR2 reads SASEGT. Here the CDR3 reads CASRETGQGEAFF. CDR3 DNA sequence: TGTGCCAGCAGGGAAACGGGACAGGGTGAAGCTTTCTTT.

J is TRBJ2-1 and V is TRBV4-1; the D gene is possibly TRBD2 (5 bases). Germline CDR1 is MGHRA and CDR2 is YSYEKL. The CDR3 is 16 residues long. V was cut by 3 bases and J by 0 bases, with 12 bases left in between. The CDR3 spells CASSQEGGLSYNEQFF. CDR3 sequence (DNA): TGCGCCAGCAGCCAGGAAGGAGGTCTCTCCTACAATGAGCAGTTCTTC.

This clonotype was detected many times. The rearrangement uses TRBV5-1 and TRBJ2-1; 8 nucleotides match TRBD2. Germline CDR1 reads SGHRS; CDR2 reads YFSETQ. The trim removed 4 bases at V and 6 bases at J, leaving 9 bases unmatched. The CDR3 has 15 residues. The DNA for the CDR3 is TGCGCCAGCAGCCTTAGCGGGGTTGAGGGCAATGAGCAGTTCTTC. Translation: CASSLSGVEGNEQFF.

The chain couples TRBV6-1 to TRBJ2-2; the D gene is possibly TRBD1 (6 bases). V was clipped by 5 bases and J by 2 bases, with 21 bases between them. Germline V CDR1 and CDR2: MNHNS, SASEGT. The CDR3 spans 18 residues. CDR3 loop: CASSPRQDYFLNTGELFF. CDR3 bases: TGTGCCAGCAGTCCTAGACAGGATTATTTCCTTAACACCGGGGAGCTGTTTTTT.